Below, 6 T cell receptor beta chains from the same sample are listed, as sequenced in a study of blood T cell repertoires in COVID-19. Generated by immunoSEQ multiplex PCR, the TCRdb table keeps only in-frame clones and is missing some. Among about 92,000 clones listed, around 82% were seen once. Sequencing used peripheral blood. The receptors here all came from a human donor in a cohort sampled during active COVID-19.

The chain carries TRBV13 and TRBJ2-1; 8 bases line up with TRBD2. Germline CDR1 and CDR2: PRHDT and FYEKMQ (reference sequence). The CDR3 consists of 12 residues. The V gene end was trimmed by 2 bases and the J gene end by 13 bases; junction bases not matched to a gene: 4. DNA for the CDR3: TGTGCCAGCAGCTTAATGGCGGGGGGCCAGTTCTTC. This gives the protein CASSLMAGGQFF.

The genes are TRBV6-2 or TRBV6-3 and TRBJ2-5; 14 bases line up with TRBD2. CDR1 and CDR2 (germline): MNHEY, SVGEGT. The trim removed 2 bases at V and 5 bases at J, leaving 7 bases unmatched. The CDR3 extends over 17 amino acids. This CDR3 reads CASSYGGLAGVGETQYF. The CDR3 DNA sequence: TGTGCCAGCAGTTACGGGGGACTAGCGGGAGTAGGTGAGACCCAGTACTTC.

The V call is TRBV7-3, the J call TRBJ2-5; no firm D call. Germline V gene sequence: CDR1 SGHTA, CDR2 FQGTGA. This CDR3 contains 11 residues. V lost 6 bases and J lost 2, with 4 bases in between. In DNA, the CDR3 is TGTGCCAGCAGTTCTCAAGAGACCCAGTACTTC. This sequence encodes CASSSQETQYF.

V and J are TRBV5-4 and TRBJ2-3; maybe TRBD2 (5 bases). The CDR3 is 13 amino acids. Germline CDR1 reads SGHNT; CDR2 reads YYREEE (reference sequence). V lost 2 bases and J 6 bases, leaving 10 bases between the germline ends. CDR3 region: CASSFRDSDTQYF. The CDR3 nucleotides read TGTGCCAGCAGCTTTCGGGATTCGGATACGCAGTATTTT. Full variable domain (outside the CDR3, taken from reference TRBV5-4 and TRBJ2-3): ETGVTQSPTHLIKTRGQQVTLRCSSQSGHNTVSWYQQALGQGPQFIFQYYREEENGRGNFPPRFSGLQFPNYSSELNVNALELDDSALYLCASSFRDSDTQYFGPGTRLTVL.

The CDR3 spells CASSPRLAGELDTQYF. The CDR3, as DNA: TGTGCCAGCAGCCCGCGCCTAGCGGGAGAACTGGATACGCAGTATTTT. The chain links TRBV4-2 to TRBJ2-3, with 10 bases that match TRBD2. Germline CDR1 reads LGHNA; CDR2 reads YNFKEQ. CDR3 length: 16 amino acids. V was pared by 4 bases and J by 6 bases, with 10 bases of the junction left unmatched.

For the CDR3, the DNA is TGTGCCAGCAGCCTGAGAGGTCGACGGACAGCCGAGAACTATGGCTACACCTTC. Amino acids: CASSLRGRRTAENYGYTF. The V and J genes are TRBV5-8 and TRBJ1-2; TRBD1 is a possible D gene (6 bases). Trimming shortened V by 4 bases and J by 2 bases, and 24 bases separated the two germline ends. The germline CDR1 and CDR2 sequences are SGHTS and YDEGEE. This CDR3 spans 18 amino acids.